The 6 T cell receptor beta chains below come from one sample, sequenced in a study of cytomegalovirus exposure and HLA in healthy donors. PCR amplification relied on 60 Vbeta primers (plus 13 Jbeta primers). Sequencing used immunoSEQ multiplex PCR; TCRdb keeps in-frame clones, though not all of them. The sample includes 200,000 to 250,000 clones, 70% to 80% seen only once; the top ten take about 14%. The sample was PBMCs. These receptors all stem from a man between 35 and 55 years old in good health and CMV-seronegative.

About this clone: Other DNA variants within this sample encode the same CDR3. The chain links TRBV4-3 to TRBJ1-2; D is possibly TRBD1 (6 bases). Germline-derived CDR1 and CDR2 are LGHNA and YSLEER. This CDR3 spans 15 amino acids. The ends were cut back, 0 bases at V and 3 bases at J, with 11 bases in the middle. CDR3 in amino acids: CASSQDLGQDYGYTF. CDR3 DNA sequence: TGCGCCAGCAGCCAAGATCTGGGACAAGACTATGGCTACACCTTC.

The rearrangement links TRBV2 to TRBJ2-3; D gene uncertain. Trimming took off 7 bases at V and 2 bases at J, with 10 bases between the two ends. The germline gives CDR1 SNHLY, CDR2 FYNNEI. The CDR3 covers 13 residues. The CDR3 DNA sequence: TGTGCCAGCACCGAGGCGTACACAGATACGCAGTATTTT. It is translated as CASTEAYTDTQYF.

The chain joins TRBV5-1 to TRBJ1-3; 9 bases are shared with TRBD1. V lost 0 bases and J lost 2; bases outside the gene matches: 6. CDR1 SGHRS and CDR2 YFSETQ come from the germline V gene. The CDR3 sequence is 17 residues long. In DNA, the CDR3 is TGCGCCAGCAGCTTGGCATCTTGGACAGGGGCTGGAAACACCATATATTTT. Its translation: CASSLASWTGAGNTIYF.

The rearrangement links TRBV10-3 to TRBJ1-1; a weak D match, TRBD1 (6 bases). V was cut by 6 bases and J by 1 base, with 12 bases left in between. The germline V gene has CDR1 ENHRY and CDR2 SYGVKD. CDR3 length: 14 amino acids. The DNA of the CDR3 is TGTGCCATCAGGGAGATGACAGGGAACACTGAAGCTTTCTTT. Translated, it gives CAIREMTGNTEAFF.

This chain links TRBV18 with TRBJ1-3; 7 nucleotides match TRBD1. CDR3 length: 16 residues. The junction had 8 bases not matched to a gene; V was cut back by 6 bases and J by 0 bases. The germline gives CDR1 KGHSH, CDR2 LQKENI. CDR3 region: CASSPGQDSSGNTIYF. CDR3 nucleotide sequence: TGTGCCAGCTCCCCCGGACAGGATAGCTCTGGAAACACCATATATTTT.

The CDR3 protein is CASSLDPRAYEQYF. The CDR3 nucleotides read TGTGCCAGCAGCTTAGACCCTAGAGCCTACGAGCAGTACTTC. The chain employs TRBV7-6 and TRBJ2-7; no clear D gene. Germline V CDR1 and CDR2: SGHVS, FNYEAQ. CDR3 length equals 14 residues. V was trimmed by 1 base and J by 2 bases, leaving 9 bases between them.